The 16 T cell receptor beta chains below all came from one sample that was sequenced in a study of identical twins (TCRdb year 2016). The library was prepared using 5' RACE. Sequencer: Illumina HiSeq 2000. The public sequencing data were trimmed at Q25 with fastp and processed into clonotypes with MiXCR by TCRdb, which kept only in-frame beta chains. Rows are unified per CDR3 protein, each entry keeping the most common DNA and genes. Across this sample there are about 810,000 distinct CDR3 sequences, with roughly an eighth seen only once. The leading ten clones occupy roughly 1.5% of the sample. These data were likewise used in another study, on yellow fever vaccine responses in identical twins.

The specimen was PBMCs. All receptors come from a woman aged 18-29 years in good health.

This clonotype was seen a few times. V gene TRBV10-3 combines with J gene TRBJ2-2; TRBD1 agrees at 12 bases. The CDR3 has 14 residues. Germline CDR1 reads ENHRY; CDR2 reads SYGVKD. V dropped 10 bases and J dropped 6; count of bases not matched to a gene: 6. The CDR3 region is CAKPRDRGPGELFF. CDR3 bases: TGTGCCAAACCCCGGGACAGGGGGCCCGGGGAGCTGTTTTTT.

V is TRBV7-9 and J is TRBJ2-3, with D unresolved. Germline CDR1 and CDR2: SEHNR and FQNEAQ (reference sequence). Trimming removed 4 bases from V and 0 bases from J, with 11 bases in between. CDR3 length: 15 residues. In DNA form, the CDR3 reads TGTGCCAGCAGCTCCTCGGCAGCAAGCACAGATACGCAGTATTTT. This encodes CASSSSAASTDTQYF. Full variable domain (missing parts from reference TRBV7-9 and TRBJ2-3): DTGVSQNPRHKITKRGQNVTFRCDPISEHNRLYWYRQTLGQGPEFLTYFQNEAQLEKSRLLSDRFSAERPKGSFSTLEIQRTEQGDSAMYLCASSSSAASTDTQYFGPGTRLTVL.

This clonotype has just a few counts. The chain recombines TRBV5-6 with TRBJ2-4; no clear D. The CDR3 loop spans 13 amino acids. V was clipped by 2 bases and J by 0 bases, with 3 bases between them. Germline CDR1 is SGHDT and CDR2 is YYEEEE. CDR3 sequence: CASSFRAKNIQYF. The CDR3 region has the DNA TGTGCCAGCAGCTTCAGAGCCAAAAACATTCAGTACTTC.

This clonotype was picked up a small number of times. The chain links TRBV9 to TRBJ1-4; D uncertain. CDR3 length: 15 amino acids. V was clipped by 6 bases and J by 0 bases, with 12 bases between them. The germline CDR1 and CDR2 sequences are SGDLS and YYNGEE. CDR3 in amino acids: CASNPGPATNEKLFF. The CDR3 nucleotides read TGTGCCAGCAATCCTGGCCCCGCAACTAATGAAAAACTGTTTTTT.

There are many counts of this clonotype. The gene calls are TRBV20-1 and TRBJ2-1; TRBD2 matches at 12 bases. The trim removed 3 bases at V and 4 bases at J, leaving 1 base unmatched. This CDR3 has 14 residues. Germline CDR1 and CDR2: DFQATT and SNEGSKA (reference sequence). CDR3 DNA sequence: TGCAGTGCTAGCGGGACTAGCGGGTACAATGAGCAGTTCTTC. Translating it yields CSASGTSGYNEQFF.

The chain carries TRBV27 and TRBJ1-1; 7 nucleotides line up with TRBD1. With 6 bases clipped from V and 4 bases from J, the junction kept 11 bases outside the gene matches. The CDR3 has 15 residues. In germline, CDR1 is MNHEY, CDR2 SMNVEV (reference sequence). DNA of the CDR3: TGTGCCAGCAGATCCTCCGCAGGGGGAGGCACTGAAGCTTTCTTT. It encodes CASRSSAGGGTEAFF.

The genes are TRBV11-2 and TRBJ2-1, with 8 bases matching TRBD2. J was trimmed by 9 bases and V by 4 bases; bases with no gene match: 11. CDR1 is SGHAT and CDR2 is FQNNGV in the germline V gene. The CDR3 covers 15 residues. CDR3: CASSSKAGVQSEQFF. In DNA, the CDR3 is TGTGCCAGCAGCTCAAAAGCGGGAGTTCAGAGTGAGCAGTTCTTC.

The chain uses TRBV4-1 and TRBJ2-2; D remains ambiguous. This CDR3 has 13 residues. The V end was cut by 7 bases, the J end by 1 base, with 7 bases between. CDR1 MGHRA and CDR2 YSYEKL come from the germline V gene. The CDR3 DNA reads TGCGCCAGCAAGGTTGGGAACACCGGGGAGCTGTTTTTT. The encoded protein is CASKVGNTGELFF.

This clonotype occurred a few times. The V gene is TRBV29-1, the J gene TRBJ2-4; D is perhaps TRBD1 (5 bases). The V end lost 0 bases, the J end lost 1 base, and 13 bases lay between the germline ends. The CDR3 length is 16 residues. CDR1 is SQVTM and CDR2 is ANQGSEA in the germline V gene. The CDR3 here is CSVEDPVSGAKNIQYF. In DNA form, the CDR3 reads TGCAGCGTTGAAGATCCGGTCTCAGGGGCCAAAAACATTCAGTACTTC.

V and J are TRBV5-1 and TRBJ2-1, with D perhaps matching TRBD1 (6 bases). CDR1 is SGHRS and CDR2 is YFSETQ in the germline V gene. The CDR3 is 14 residues long. Between the trimmed V and J ends, which lost 3 bases and 10 bases, there was a span of 17 bases. The CDR3 DNA reads TGCGCCAGCAGCTACAGGGTGCAGCGCCGCGAGCAGTTCTTC. Encoded protein: CASSYRVQRREQFF.

This clonotype has ten or more counts. The chain's CDR3 is CASSYGGTGELFF. The CDR3 region has the DNA TGTGCCAGCAGTTACGGGGGCACCGGGGAGCTGTTTTTT. This sequence joins TRBV6-2 or TRBV6-3 and TRBJ2-2; D may match TRBD1 or TRBD2 (5 bases each). Trimming removed 2 bases from V and 4 bases from J, with 5 bases in between. The germline V gene encodes CDR1 MNHEY and CDR2 SVGEGT. The CDR3 runs to 13 residues.

This sequence joins TRBV7-9 and TRBJ1-1; D remains unclear. The CDR3 consists of 15 residues. CDR1 and CDR2 from the germline V gene are SEHNR and FQNEAQ (reference sequence). Trimming removed 5 bases from V and 4 bases from J, with 17 bases in between. CDR3 nucleotides: TGTGCCAGCAGCCGACTATTAAGCAGCGTCACTGAAGCTTTCTTT. Translating it yields CASSRLLSSVTEAFF.

This clonotype was seen ten or more times. CDR3 DNA sequence: TGTGCCAGCAGTCCCCCCGGCGGGACTTCGTATGAGCAGTTCTTC. It yields the protein CASSPPGGTSYEQFF. The chain couples TRBV12-3 or TRBV12-4 to TRBJ2-1; tentative D call: TRBD2 (6 bases). The CDR3 sequence is 15 residues long. Between the trimmed V and J ends, which lost 5 bases and 8 bases, there was a span of 19 bases.

This clonotype was detected a few times. V and J are TRBV6-1 and TRBJ2-4; TRBD2 agrees at 10 bases. V lost 7 bases, J lost 0 bases, and 6 bases stayed unmatched. Per the germline V gene, CDR1 is MNHNS and CDR2 is SASEGT. The CDR3 is made up of 16 amino acids. The CDR3 is CASTSSGSKAKNIQYF. The CDR3, as DNA: TGTGCCAGCACCTCTAGCGGGAGTAAAGCCAAAAACATTCAGTACTTC.

The chain combines TRBV5-5 with TRBJ1-2; D possibly corresponds to TRBD1 (5 bases). CDR3 length: 15 amino acids. Germline assignment: CDR1 SGHKS and CDR2 YYEKEE (reference sequence). Trimming pared 0 bases from V and 1 base from J, leaving 10 bases between. This chain's CDR3 is CASSLAGGYNYGYTF. The CDR3 nucleotides read TGTGCCAGCAGCTTGGCCGGGGGATATAACTATGGCTACACCTTC.

This clonotype came up many times. The J gene is TRBJ2-3, the V gene TRBV7-3; D is perhaps TRBD2 (5 bases). CDR1 SGHTA and CDR2 FQGTGA come from the germline V gene. This CDR3 has 14 amino acids. Trimming left V 2 bases short and J 1 base short, with 7 bases between. CDR3 in amino acids: CASSLFSGTDTQYF. DNA for the CDR3: TGTGCCAGCAGCTTATTTAGCGGCACAGATACGCAGTATTTT.